This T cell receptor (beta chain) was sequenced in a study of T cells in Graves' hyperthyroidism and ophthalmopathy. The sample holds a few counts of this clonotype. Its antigen is unidentified. Study conclusions and caveats: Also found in blood were most expanded thyroid clonotypes above 0.001.

The V end lost 4 bases, the J end lost 14 bases, and 14 bases lay between the germline ends. The CDR3 spans 11 residues. Amplification targeted TCR beta CDR3 regions from RNA transcripts. The HTBI primer set was used in a first-round RT-PCR of the TCR CDR3. TCRdb passed the multiplex PCR reads through MiXCR, listing each CDR3 protein once. The sample holds 470,000 or so distinct CDR3 sequences; less than 25% are singletons and the top ten take more than 20%. The receptor was isolated from a young man with Graves' hyperthyroidism. The specimen was blood. The gene calls are TRBV12-3 or TRBV12-4 and TRBJ1-2; D is perhaps TRBD1 (5 bases). The CDR3 spells CASSSRQRTTF. In DNA form, the CDR3 reads TGTGCCAGCAGTTCGCGACAGAGGACTACCTTC.